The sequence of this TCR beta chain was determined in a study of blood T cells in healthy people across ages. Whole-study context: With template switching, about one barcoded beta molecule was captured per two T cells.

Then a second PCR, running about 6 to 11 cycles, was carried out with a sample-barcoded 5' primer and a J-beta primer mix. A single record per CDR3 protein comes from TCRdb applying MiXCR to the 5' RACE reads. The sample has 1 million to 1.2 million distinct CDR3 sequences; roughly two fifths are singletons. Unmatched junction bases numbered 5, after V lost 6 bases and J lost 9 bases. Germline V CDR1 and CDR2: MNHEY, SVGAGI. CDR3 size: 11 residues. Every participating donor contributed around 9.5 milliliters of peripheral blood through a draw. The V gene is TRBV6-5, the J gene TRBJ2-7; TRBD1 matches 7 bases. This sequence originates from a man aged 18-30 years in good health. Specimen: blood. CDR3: CASRTGSGQYF. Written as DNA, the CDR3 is TGTGCCAGCAGGACAGGGTCGGGGCAGTACTTC.